Below, one T cell receptor beta chain is given with its context. Its antigen remains undetermined. Base qualities are not recorded, but no much larger clone differs from it by a single base. This record comes from a study of T cells after yellow fever vaccination (dated by TCRdb to 2018 to 2020). With regard to the full study: The SMART-Seq v4 Ultra Low Input RNA kit was used to prepare libraries from fractions with low cell numbers. Bulk TCR alpha and beta repertoires were sequenced longitudinally to track T-cell clones before and after primary and booster YFV17D yellow fever vaccination. Two healthy male donors, one aged 18 to 29 and one aged 30 to 40 years, made up the cohort. Blood samples were taken at several timepoints before and after primary and secondary immunization, and bulk PBMC replicates and cell subsets were isolated.

Between the V and J ends, shortened by 5 bases and 6 bases respectively, the junction contains 17 bases. From a lookup of the germline V gene, CDR1 and CDR2 are SNHLY and FYNNEI. Spanning cysteine to valine, the CDR3 consists of 14 amino acids. Only the CDR3 DNA is retained, 42 bases long and in frame from the first base. Findings and caveats that apply to the study as a whole: The secondary T-cell response was weaker than the primary response but faster, peaking on day 5 instead of day 15. Computational filtering was needed because FACS-sorted repertoires could contain abundant contaminating clonotypes from the bulk population. After the booster, most of the clones that had expanded following primary vaccination were detected again (roughly 97% of CD4 and roughly nine tenths of CD8), which suggests that memory was broadly maintained. A small fraction of clonotypes appeared in both the CD4 and CD8 compartments, likely as a result of convergent recombination. Only a couple of donors were included in the study, so the extent to which the findings can be generalized is limited.

TCR cDNA was synthesized by 5'RACE template switching, which introduced a universal primer site and unique molecular identifiers. Priming of cDNA synthesis was performed from both the TCR alpha and TCR beta constant segments. Two PCR steps were used to amplify libraries, with sample barcodes and sequencing adapters being added in the second step. Libraries were sequenced on Illumina HiSeq 2500 (2x100 bp) or NovaSeq (2x150 bp). On the authors' methods: Demultiplexing of reads and collapsing into UMI consensus sequences were performed with MIGEC, and V(D)J alignment was carried out with MiXCR. Clonotypes responding to the vaccine were identified with edgeR on replicate PBMC samples, with the criteria of FDR below 0.01 and a log2 fold change above 5 up to day 15. Bulk clonotypes were assigned CD4 or CD8 identity according to which sequenced CD4 or CD8 repertoire held them at higher abundance. The raw public data were reprocessed by TCRdb itself: fastp quality trimming at Q25, MiXCR clonotype calling, in-frame beta chains only. Duplicate CDR3 protein sequences are folded into a single record with the most common DNA and genes. The V and J calls reflect TCRdb's pipeline rather than the authors' work. The sample table shows some 600,000 distinct CDR3 sequences, and around 16% are seen once. Of the sample, roughly a sixth is held by the ten largest clones.

The sample's treatment or condition label is to be understood as: live attenuated yellow fever vaccine strain. At each blood-draw timepoint, two biological replicates of bulk PBMCs were collected. A standard Ficoll-Paque protocol was used to isolate PBMCs from peripheral blood. RNA was extracted with TriZol from bulk PBMCs, CD4 and CD8 fractions, and dextramer-positive and dextramer-negative fractions. Sequencing used PBMCs, obtained 5 to 6 days after the first yellow fever vaccination. The sequence came from a man younger than 35 who received the YFV17D yellow fever vaccine. The chain links TRBV2 with TRBJ2-7, with the D gene tentatively TRBD1 or TRBD2, based on 5 matching bases in each. CDR3 protein: CASSNGATSSEQYV. The DNA sequence is TGTGCCAGCAGTAACGGGGCAACCTCTTCCGAGCAGTACGTC.